This TCR beta chain was identified in a study of blood T cells in healthy people across ages. For the study at large: About one barcoded beta molecule per two T cells was the capture yield of template switching.

Broader study findings: What prevented conclusive comparison of naive and antigen-experienced cells was that PBMCs were unsorted. Among long-lived donors, naive CD4+ cells were more numerous and diversity higher than in aged donors.

Sample-barcoded 5' priming and a J-beta primer mix drove a second PCR of roughly 6 to 12 cycles. TCRdb processed the 5' RACE reads anew with MiXCR; each CDR3 protein has one entry. Here the sample spans some 1.5 million distinct CDR3 sequences, about 45% being singletons. This CDR3 is built from 19 residues. The J segment lost 6 bases and the V segment lost 6 bases, leaving 24 bases of the junction unmatched. Looked up from germline, CDR1 is DFQATT and CDR2 is SNEGSKA (reference sequence). Details on this clonotype: Antigen specificity is unknown.

This sequence originates from a woman aged 18 to 35 in good health. The sample taken for sequencing was blood. V is TRBV20-1 and J is TRBJ2-7; 12 bases match TRBD2. The CDR3 reads CSAIGSRGLAGPMVGEQYF. CDR3 in DNA: TGCAGTGCGATCGGATCGCGAGGACTAGCGGGGCCAATGGTTGGCGAGCAGTACTTC.